The 10 T cell receptor beta chains presented below share a single source sample, sequenced in a study of CD8+ T cells in alopecia areata. Noted treatment: oral pan-JAK inhibitor, 5-10 mg twice daily. Reverse transcribed after extraction, RNA yielded cDNA as the sequencing template. Assay: immunoSEQ multiplex PCR; the TCRdb copy retains only in-frame clones and omits some. Among roughly 200,000 clones, around two fifths were seen once, and the ten largest hold 0.48%. The sample here was CD4+ T cells sorted from blood, taken at roughly week 30, from a patient treated with tofacitinib. These receptor sequences come from a human donor with alopecia areata.

This clone has more than one count but fewer than ten. The chain joins TRBV21-1 to TRBJ2-7. TRBV21-1 is a pseudogene. The CDR3 loop spans 12 amino acids. The CDR3: CASSKEKNEQYF. CDR3 DNA: TGTGCCAGCAGCAAAGAAAAGAACGAGCAGTACTTC.

This clone was seen more than once but under ten times. The chain couples TRBV29-1 to TRBJ2-2; 7 bases are a match to TRBD1. CDR1 is SQVTM and CDR2 is ANQGSEA in the germline V gene. The J segment lost 6 bases and the V segment lost 2 bases, leaving 3 bases of the junction unmatched. This CDR3 contains 13 residues. The CDR3 region is CSVERQGSGELFF. The DNA for the CDR3 is TGCAGCGTTGAAAGACAGGGATCCGGGGAGCTGTTTTTT.

This clone has just one count. The chain links TRBV6-5 to TRBJ1-2; 10 bases align to TRBD1. Germline loops: CDR1 MNHEY, CDR2 SVGAGI. Trimming cost V 2 bases and J 6 bases; bases outside gene matches: 3. The CDR3 extends over 14 amino acids. The CDR3 DNA follows: TGTGCCAGCAGTTACGGGACAGGGGCAAATGGCTACACCTTC. Amino acids: CASSYGTGANGYTF.

This chain links TRBV6-1 with TRBJ2-7; D gene unclear. The CDR3 covers 15 residues. CDR1 is MNHNS, CDR2 SASEGT, per germline. Between the trimmed V and J ends, which lost 2 bases and 0 bases, there was a span of 11 bases. CDR3 sequence (DNA): TGTGCCAGCAGTGAACCTCGAGTGGGCTCCTACGAGCAGTACTTC. Amino acids: CASSEPRVGSYEQYF.

On this clone: The identical CDR3 is also encoded by other nucleotide sequences in the sample. The CDR3 loop reads CASSGQGDQPQHF. The CDR3 coding sequence is TGTGCCAGCAGTGGGCAGGGGGATCAGCCCCAGCATTTT. This chain links TRBV2 with TRBJ1-5, with TRBD1 identical over 7 bases. Trimming took 4 bases from V and 5 from J; bases not matched to a gene: 2. The germline CDR1 and CDR2 sequences are SNHLY and FYNNEI. This CDR3 is 13 amino acids long.

The V gene is TRBV7-9, the J gene TRBJ1-2, with no clear D. CDR1 and CDR2 from the germline V gene are SEHNR and FQNEAQ (reference sequence). CDR3 length: 14 amino acids. Trimming took off 5 bases at V and 4 bases at J, with 14 bases between the two ends. For the CDR3, the DNA is TGTGCCAGCAGCCGGGAATTAGCAACCTATGGCTACACCTTC. Amino acids: CASSRELATYGYTF.

The J gene is TRBJ1-1, the V gene TRBV2; D is undetermined. The CDR3 extends over 13 amino acids. CDR1 is SNHLY, CDR2 FYNNEI, per germline. The V gene lost 4 bases and the J gene lost 5 bases, with 11 bases spanning the gap. For the CDR3, the DNA is TGTGCCAGCAGTGTTCGGGTCCGGACTGAAGCTTTCTTT. As protein: CASSVRVRTEAFF.

This clone was observed a few times. The chain has TRBV7-9 and TRBJ1-1; the D gene is possibly TRBD1 (6 bases). Trimming left V 1 base short and J 5 bases short, with 14 bases between. The CDR3 contains 15 residues. Germline V gene lookup returns CDR1 SEHNR and CDR2 FQNEAQ (reference sequence). DNA for the CDR3: TGTGCCAGCAGCTTAGATGAAGGGGGTAATACTGAAGCTTTCTTT. Protein sequence: CASSLDEGGNTEAFF. The entire variable domain, with the rest obtained from reference TRBV7-9 and TRBJ1-1, is as follows: DTGVSQNPRHKITKRGQNVTFRCDPISEHNRLYWYRQTLGQGPEFLTYFQNEAQLEKSRLLSDRFSAERPKGSFSTLEIQRTEQGDSAMYLCASSLDEGGNTEAFFGQGTRLTVV.

This clone turned up a few times. The chain employs TRBV15 and TRBJ2-4; D call uncertain. Trimming removed 6 bases from V and 0 bases from J, with 15 bases in between. The CDR3 loop spans 16 amino acids. CDR1 and CDR2 from the germline V gene are LNHNV and YYDKDF (reference sequence). CDR3 loop: CATRGGLEVAKNIQYF. CDR3 nucleotide sequence: TGTGCCACCAGGGGCGGATTAGAAGTAGCCAAAAACATTCAGTACTTC.

This clone was seen many times. V is TRBV4-1 and J is TRBJ1-5, with D possibly TRBD1 on 5 matching bases. Germline values: CDR1 MGHRA, CDR2 YSYEKL. Trimming removed 1 base at V and 4 bases at J, with 11 bases between. This CDR3 is built from 15 residues. The CDR3 DNA reads as TGCGCCAGCAGCCAAGGTCTACAGGTTAATCAGCCCCAGCATTTT. Translated: CASSQGLQVNQPQHF.